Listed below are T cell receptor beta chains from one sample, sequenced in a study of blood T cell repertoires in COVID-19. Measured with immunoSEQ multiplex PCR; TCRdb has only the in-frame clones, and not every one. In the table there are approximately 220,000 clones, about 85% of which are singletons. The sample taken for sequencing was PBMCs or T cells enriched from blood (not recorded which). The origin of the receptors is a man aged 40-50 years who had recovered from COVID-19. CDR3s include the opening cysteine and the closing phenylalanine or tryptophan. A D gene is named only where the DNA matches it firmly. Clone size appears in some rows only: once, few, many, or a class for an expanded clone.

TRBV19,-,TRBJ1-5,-,TGTGCCAGTATTTCGGGGGGTAGCAATCAGCCCCAGCATTTT,CASISGGSNQPQHF
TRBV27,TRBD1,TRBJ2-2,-,TGTGCCAGCAGTTTTTACGGGACAGGGGCCGGCACCGGGGAGCTGTTTTTT,CASSFYGTGAGTGELFF
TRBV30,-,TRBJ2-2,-,TGTGCCTGGAACTTTGAGGGGGAGCTGTTTTTT,CAWNFEGELFF
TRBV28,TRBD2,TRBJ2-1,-,TGTGCCAGCAGTGGCCTAGCGGGAGGGTGGGATGAGCAGTTCTTC,CASSGLAGGWDEQFF
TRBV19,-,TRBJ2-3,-,TGTGCCAGTAGTACAACCTATAGCACAGATACGCAGTATTTT,CASSTTYSTDTQYF
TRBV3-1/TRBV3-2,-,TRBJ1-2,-,TGTGCCAGCAGCCAAGAGCCAGGGGACTATGGCTACACCTTC,CASSQEPGDYGYTF
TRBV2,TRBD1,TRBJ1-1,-,TGTGCCAGCAGAGAGACAGGGTTGAACACTGAAGCTTTCTTT,CASRETGLNTEAFF
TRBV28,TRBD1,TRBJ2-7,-,TGTGCCAGCAGTTTATCGGGGACAGTCGGATACGAGCAGTACTTC,CASSLSGTVGYEQYF
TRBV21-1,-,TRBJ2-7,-,TGTGCCAGCAGCACCAGGGTGGGCGAGCAGTACTTC,CASSTRVGEQYF
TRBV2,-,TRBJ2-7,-,TGTGCCAGCAGTGAAGAGATAGTTGCCTACGAGCAGTACTTC,CASSEEIVAYEQYF
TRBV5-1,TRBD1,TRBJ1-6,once,TGCGCCAGCAGCTTGTACACAGGGGGGAATTCACCCCTCCACTTT,CASSLYTGGNSPLHF
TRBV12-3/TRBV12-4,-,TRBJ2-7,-,TGTGCCAGCAGTTTGGGAGTCGACGAGCAGTACTTC,CASSLGVDEQYF
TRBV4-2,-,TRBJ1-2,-,TGTGCCAGCAGCCGAGGGAGGACACGGGACTCTCCAAGCCTAAACTATGGCTACACCTTC,CASSRGRTRDSPSLNYGYTF
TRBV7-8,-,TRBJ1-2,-,TGTGCCAGCAGCCGTGGGGGAGGCTATGGCTACACCTTC,CASSRGGGYGYTF
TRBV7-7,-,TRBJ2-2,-,TGTGCTAGCAAACAACACGGGGGTTTTGAAGGGACCGGGGAGCTGTTTTTT,CASKQHGGFEGTGELFF
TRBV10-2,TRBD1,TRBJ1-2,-,TGCGCCAGCAGACTAACAGGGGCAGCTGGCTATGGCTACACCTTC,CASRLTGAAGYGYTF
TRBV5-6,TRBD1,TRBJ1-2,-,TGTGCCAGCAGCGGAAAACAGGGGGCTAACTATGGCTACACCTTC,CASSGKQGANYGYTF
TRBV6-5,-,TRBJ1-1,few,TGTGCCAGCAGACCCAGTGGGGGGGGCACTGAAGCTTTCTTT,CASRPSGGGTEAFF
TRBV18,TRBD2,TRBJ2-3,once,TGTGCCAGCTCACCAAGGACTAGCGGGAGCCGAAACACAGATACGCAGTATTTT,CASSPRTSGSRNTDTQYF
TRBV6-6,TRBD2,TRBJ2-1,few,TGTGCCAGCAACCCGACTAGCGGCTACAATGAGCAGTTCTTC,CASNPTSGYNEQFF
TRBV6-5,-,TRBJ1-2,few,TGTGCCAGCAGTACTCGGGGAGCCCGGAGCACCTTC,CASSTRGARSTF
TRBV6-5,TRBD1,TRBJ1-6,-,TGTGCCAGCAGTTTGGTTTCTGGGACAGGCAATTCACCCCTCCACTTT,CASSLVSGTGNSPLHF
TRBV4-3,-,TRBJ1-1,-,TGCGCCAGCAGCCAAGAAGTGCCAGGGGCGGCGAACACTGAAGCTTTCTTT,CASSQEVPGAANTEAFF
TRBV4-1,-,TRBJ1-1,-,TGCGCCAGCAGCCAAGTCCGCGAGCGGACTGAAGCTTTCTTT,CASSQVRERTEAFF
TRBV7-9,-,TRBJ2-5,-,TGTGCCAGCAGCTTAGGAGGACACTCACAAGAGACCCAGTACTTC,CASSLGGHSQETQYF
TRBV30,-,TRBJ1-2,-,TGTGCCTGGAGTCCGACAGAGCTACATGGCTACACCTTC,CAWSPTELHGYTF